This T cell receptor (beta chain) was profiled in a study of cytomegalovirus exposure and HLA in healthy donors. The study's findings and limits: There were some public TCRs occurring in many donors, but most TCR sequences were rare. HLA restriction was apparent for most CMV-associated TCR beta chains in a later analysis. A later analysis showed that HLA-associated TCR beta chains had undergone more clonal expansion than equally common others.

Primers included in the PCR were 60 Vbeta and 13 Jbeta primers. Clones were read by immunoSEQ multiplex PCR, and TCRdb kept only the in-frame ones, dropping some. Here the sample spans about 130,000 clones, about 78% being singletons. The count of this clone is one. Its target is not known. V shed 4 bases, J shed 0 bases, and the junction held 11 bases outside the gene matches. Germline CDR1 MDHEN, CDR2 SYDVKM. The CDR3 contains 17 residues. The chain couples TRBV28 to TRBJ2-7, with 8 bases matching TRBD1. This TCR was sampled from a man aged 50-60 years in good health and CMV-seronegative. The material sequenced was PBMCs. The CDR3 DNA follows: TGTGCCAGCAGTTATACTCGTCCCGGGACAGGCTCCTACGAGCAGTACTTC. Translating it yields CASSYTRPGTGSYEQYF.